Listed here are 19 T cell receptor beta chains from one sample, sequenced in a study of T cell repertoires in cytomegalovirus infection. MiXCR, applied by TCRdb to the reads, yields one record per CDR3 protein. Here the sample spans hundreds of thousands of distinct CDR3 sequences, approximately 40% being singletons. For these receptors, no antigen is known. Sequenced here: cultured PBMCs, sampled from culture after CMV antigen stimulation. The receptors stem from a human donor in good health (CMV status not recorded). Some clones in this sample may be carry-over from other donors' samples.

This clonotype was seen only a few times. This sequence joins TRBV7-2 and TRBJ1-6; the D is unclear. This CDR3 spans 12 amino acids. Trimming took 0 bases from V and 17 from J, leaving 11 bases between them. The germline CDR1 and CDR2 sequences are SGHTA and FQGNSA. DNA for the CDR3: TGTGCCAGCAGCTTAGCAGCGGAGACCGTCCACTTT. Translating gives CASSLAAETVHF.

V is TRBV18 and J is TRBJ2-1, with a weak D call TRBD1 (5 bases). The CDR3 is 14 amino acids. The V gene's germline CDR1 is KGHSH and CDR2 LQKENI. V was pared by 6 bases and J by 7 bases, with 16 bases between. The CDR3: CASSPPQGNNEQFF. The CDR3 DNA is TGTGCCAGCTCGCCCCCCCAGGGAAATAATGAGCAGTTCTTC.

CDR3 protein: CASSFWGGEQYF. The CDR3, as DNA: TGTGCCAGCAGTTTCTGGGGAGGCGAGCAGTACTTC. V usage is TRBV12-3 or TRBV12-4 and J usage is TRBJ2-7, with D tentatively TRBD2 (6 bases). V gave up 3 bases and J gave up 6 bases, with 9 bases separating them. There are 12 residues in the CDR3.

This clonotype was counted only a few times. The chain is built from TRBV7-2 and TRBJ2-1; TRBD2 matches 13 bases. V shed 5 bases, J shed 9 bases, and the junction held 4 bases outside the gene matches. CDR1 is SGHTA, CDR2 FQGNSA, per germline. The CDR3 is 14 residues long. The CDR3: CASSRTSGSPEQFF. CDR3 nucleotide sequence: TGTGCCAGCAGCCGGACTAGCGGGAGCCCTGAGCAGTTCTTC.

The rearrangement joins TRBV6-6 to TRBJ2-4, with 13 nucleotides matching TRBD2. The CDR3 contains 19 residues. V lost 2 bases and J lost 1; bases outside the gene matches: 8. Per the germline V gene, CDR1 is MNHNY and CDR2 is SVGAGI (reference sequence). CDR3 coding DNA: TGTGCCAGCAGTTACGCTCCTGGACTAGCGGGAGTCGCCAAAAACATTCAGTACTTC. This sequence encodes CASSYAPGLAGVAKNIQYF.

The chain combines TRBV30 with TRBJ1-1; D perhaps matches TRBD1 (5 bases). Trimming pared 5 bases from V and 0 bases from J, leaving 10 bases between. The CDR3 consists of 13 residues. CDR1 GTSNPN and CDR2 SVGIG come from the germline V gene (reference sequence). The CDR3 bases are TGTGCCTGGGGGGGTTCCCTGAACACTGAAGCTTTCTTT. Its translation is CAWGGSLNTEAFF. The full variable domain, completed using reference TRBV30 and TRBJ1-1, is SQTIHQWPATLVQPVGSPLSLECTVEGTSNPNLYWYRQAAGRGLQLLFYSVGIGQISSEVPQNLSASRPQDRQFILSSKKLLLSDSGFYLCAWGGSLNTEAFFGQGTRLTVV.

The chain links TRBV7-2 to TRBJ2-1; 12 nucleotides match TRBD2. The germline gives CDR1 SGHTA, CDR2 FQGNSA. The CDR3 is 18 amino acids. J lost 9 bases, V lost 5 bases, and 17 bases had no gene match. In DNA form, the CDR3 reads TGTGCCAGCAGCCCAAAGGGCCCTAGCGGGAGGGTTCGGAGTGAGCAGTTCTTC. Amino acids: CASSPKGPSGRVRSEQFF.

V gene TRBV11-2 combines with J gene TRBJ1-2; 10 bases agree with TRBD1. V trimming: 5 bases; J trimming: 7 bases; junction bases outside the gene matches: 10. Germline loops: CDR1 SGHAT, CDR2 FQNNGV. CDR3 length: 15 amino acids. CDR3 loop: CASSGAGTGDRGYTF. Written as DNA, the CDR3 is TGTGCCAGCAGCGGAGCCGGGACAGGGGATCGTGGCTACACCTTC.

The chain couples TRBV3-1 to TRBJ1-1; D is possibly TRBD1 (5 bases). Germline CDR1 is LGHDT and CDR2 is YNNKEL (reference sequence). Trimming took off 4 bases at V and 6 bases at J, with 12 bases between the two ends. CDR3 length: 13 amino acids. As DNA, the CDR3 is TGTGCCAGCAGCCCTCTATGGGACGCTGAAGCTTTCTTT. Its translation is CASSPLWDAEAFF.

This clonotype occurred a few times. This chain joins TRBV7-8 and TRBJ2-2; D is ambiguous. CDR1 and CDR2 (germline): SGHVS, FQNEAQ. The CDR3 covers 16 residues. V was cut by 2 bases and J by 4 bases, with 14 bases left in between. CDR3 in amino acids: CASSLPPDGPTGELFF. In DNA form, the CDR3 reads TGTGCCAGCAGCTTACCGCCAGACGGACCCACCGGGGAGCTGTTTTTT.

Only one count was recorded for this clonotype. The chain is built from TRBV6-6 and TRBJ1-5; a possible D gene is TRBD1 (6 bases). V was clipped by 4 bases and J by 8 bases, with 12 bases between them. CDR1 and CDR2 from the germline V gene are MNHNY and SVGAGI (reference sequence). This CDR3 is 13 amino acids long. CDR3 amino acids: CASSSNRDKPQHF. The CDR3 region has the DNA TGTGCCAGCAGTTCTAACAGGGATAAGCCCCAGCATTTT.

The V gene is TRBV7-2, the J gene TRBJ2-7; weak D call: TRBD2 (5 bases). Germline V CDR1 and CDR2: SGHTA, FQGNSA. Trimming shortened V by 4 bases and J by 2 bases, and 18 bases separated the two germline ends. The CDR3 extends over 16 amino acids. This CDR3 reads CASSSGTHGVTYEQYF. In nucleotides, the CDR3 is TGTGCCAGCAGCTCGGGAACCCACGGGGTCACCTACGAGCAGTACTTC.

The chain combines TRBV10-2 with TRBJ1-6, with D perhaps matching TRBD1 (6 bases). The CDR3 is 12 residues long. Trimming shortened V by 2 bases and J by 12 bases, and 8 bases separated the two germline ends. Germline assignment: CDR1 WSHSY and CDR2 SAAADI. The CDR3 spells CASSERTEPLHF. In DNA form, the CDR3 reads TGCGCCAGCAGTGAGCGGACAGAACCCCTCCACTTT.

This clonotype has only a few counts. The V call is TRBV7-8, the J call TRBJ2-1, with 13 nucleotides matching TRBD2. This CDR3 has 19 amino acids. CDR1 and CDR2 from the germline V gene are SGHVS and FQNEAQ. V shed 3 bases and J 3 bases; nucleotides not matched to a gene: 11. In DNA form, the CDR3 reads TGTGCCAGCAGCTTGGGCGGGACTAGCGGGACATTGATCTACAATGAGCAGTTCTTC. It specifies CASSLGGTSGTLIYNEQFF.

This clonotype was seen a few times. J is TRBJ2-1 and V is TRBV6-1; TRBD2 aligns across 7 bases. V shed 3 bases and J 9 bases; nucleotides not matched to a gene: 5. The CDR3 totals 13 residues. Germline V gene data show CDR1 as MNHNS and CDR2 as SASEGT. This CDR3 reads CASSDLREGEQFF. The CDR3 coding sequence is TGTGCCAGCAGTGATTTGAGGGAGGGTGAGCAGTTCTTC.

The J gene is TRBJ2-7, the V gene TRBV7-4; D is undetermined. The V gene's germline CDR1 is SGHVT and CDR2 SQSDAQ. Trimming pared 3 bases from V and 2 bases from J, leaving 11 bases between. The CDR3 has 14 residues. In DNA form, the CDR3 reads TGTGCCAGCAGCTTCTATGATGGTCCCTACGAGCAGTACTTC. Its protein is CASSFYDGPYEQYF.

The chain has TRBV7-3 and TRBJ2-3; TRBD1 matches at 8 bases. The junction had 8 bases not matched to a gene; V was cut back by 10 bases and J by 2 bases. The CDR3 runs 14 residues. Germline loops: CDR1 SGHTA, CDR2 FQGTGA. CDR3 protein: CATGTGASTDTQYF. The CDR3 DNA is TGTGCCACAGGGACAGGAGCGTCCACAGATACGCAGTATTTT.

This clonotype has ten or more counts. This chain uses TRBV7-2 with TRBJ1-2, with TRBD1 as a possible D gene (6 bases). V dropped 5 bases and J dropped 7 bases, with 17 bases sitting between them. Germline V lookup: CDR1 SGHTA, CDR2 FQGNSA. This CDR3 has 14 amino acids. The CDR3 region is CASSTNTGQGGYTF. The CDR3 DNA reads TGTGCCAGCAGCACCAATACAGGGCAGGGTGGCTACACCTTC.

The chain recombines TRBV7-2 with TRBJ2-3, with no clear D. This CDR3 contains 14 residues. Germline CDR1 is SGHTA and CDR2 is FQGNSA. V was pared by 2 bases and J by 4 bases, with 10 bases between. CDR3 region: CASSLRAISDTQYF. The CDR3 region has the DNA TGTGCCAGCAGCTTAAGGGCGATCTCAGATACGCAGTATTTT.